Sequencing of this T cell receptor beta chain was carried out in a study of neurological immune-mediated disorders (dated by TCRdb to between 2017 and 2020). Turning to the overall study: Peripheral blood TCR-beta repertoires from HTLV-I-associated myelopathy (HAM/TSP) patients, multiple sclerosis patients and healthy controls were compared by UMI-based sequencing. Of the roughly 68 subjects in the cohort, around 14 were HAM/TSP patients, roughly 35 were multiple sclerosis patients, and approximately 20 were healthy controls. Alongside PBMC samples, the set of more than 80 TCR-beta libraries contained longitudinal samples, technical triplicates, and paired CD4+ and CD8+ T-cell subsets that had been sorted. Study-level results and caveats: TCR clonal expansion was highest in HAM/TSP patients and lowest in MS patients, with MS patients falling below even healthy controls. No identical CDR3 amino acid sequences were shared among expanded clones across subjects, suggesting private TCR-beta repertoires in all groups.

This clonotype was detected ten times or more. Its antigen has not been determined. No quality values exist for individual bases; no much larger clone is one base distant. The healthy controls were volunteers from blood banks in Maryland, USA. For the unsorted PBMC libraries, 2 million PBMCs were stored in RNAlater at -80 degrees C until RNA extraction and were used to generate the libraries. Peripheral blood was subjected to Ficoll-Hypaque density gradient centrifugation to isolate PBMCs, which were then cryopreserved in liquid nitrogen. cDNA synthesis used template-switch 5'RACE with a primer carrying a 10-nucleotide random unique molecular identifier tagging each TCR transcript. Over 180 million TCR-beta sequences, covering 15-18 subjects, were produced in each sequencing run. The RNeasy kit was used to extract total RNA. The KAPA Real-time Library Amplification kit was used to amplify TCR-beta VDJ regions with primers for the TCR constant region and the 5'RACE anchor. A first PCR added sample indexes and Illumina adaptors, and a second PCR then raised library yield. After purification with Ampure beads, the TCR product of roughly 650 bp was size-selected on a 2% E-gel SizeSelection system. Library quality was checked on a Bioanalyzer, concentration was measured with Qubit, and libraries were quantified with the Kapa Library Quantification kit before pooling. Paired-end 2 x 150 bp sequencing of the libraries was performed on an Illumina HiSeq 2500. To increase sequence diversity, about 25-31% phiX was spiked into each library pool. On the study's bioinformatics: The UMI-based MiGEC pipeline processed quality-filtered reads and removed over 80% of raw TCR sequences during error correction. IMGT germline references were used for alignment of VDJ genes, and clonotypes were defined by a unique CDR3 amino acid sequence together with V-J genes. Clonal expansion, Shannon diversity and CDR3 relatedness were evaluated with VDJtools (CalcPairwiseDistances, ClusterSamples), while phylogenetic trees were built in CLCbio workbench. A clone was classed as expanded if it had 8 or more unique UMIs, a cutoff based on coefficient-of-variation modelling across technical triplicates. The public reads were run again by TCRdb, first through fastp at Q25 and then through MiXCR, and only productive beta chains were kept. Identical CDR3 protein sequences are pooled into one entry, listed with their most common genes and DNA. TCRdb's processing, not the authors' own work, is the source of the V and J calls. The sample contains fewer than 35,000 distinct CDR3 sequences, 4.6% of them found a single time. Clones ranked in the top ten supply 23% of the sample.

From a lookup of the germline V gene (reference sequence), CDR1 and CDR2 are DFQATT and SNEGSKA. A distance of 11 bases separates the germline ends of V and J, which lose 1 base and 10 bases respectively. The cysteine opens and the phenylalanine closes a CDR3 of 12 amino acids. Of the read, only the CDR3 DNA is kept; its 36 bases are in frame from base 1. The chain uses TRBV20-1 and TRBJ2-1; the D gene assignment is ambiguous. Sequencing used PBMCs. The origin of this receptor is a man younger than 35 in good health. The bases read TGCAGTGCTAGAGTTAGTCAATGGGAGCAGTTCTTC. Translated, this gives CSARVSQWEQFF.